This T cell receptor beta chain comes out of a study of cytomegalovirus exposure and HLA in healthy donors. Notes on the study in general: V- and J-gene trimming in TCR beta was tied to a missense DCLRE1C variant by an analysis performed later. An analysis that came later showed most CMV-associated TCR beta chains appearing HLA-restricted. The dataset shows that most TCR sequences were rare, while some public TCRs occurred in many donors.

V was pared by 4 bases and J by 0 bases, with 10 bases between. The length of the CDR3 is 15 residues. Germline V gives CDR1 MGHRA, CDR2 YSYEKL. With respect to this clone: Its antigen is undetermined.

The primer mix had 60 Vbeta and 13 Jbeta primers. Authors' analysis steps: There were 80 million to 95 million unique TCR beta chains by a later count, and around 10 million of them were shared. Produced via immunoSEQ multiplex PCR; TCRdb's table is partial and in-frame only. The DNA gave D and trimming, while V, J and clone size come from that table. Here the sample table reports 100,000 to 150,000 clones. The sample comprised PBMCs. J is TRBJ1-3 and V is TRBV4-1; D gene uncertain. The sequence was obtained from a man younger than 35 in good health and CMV-seronegative. CDR3 loop: CASSPDGNSGNTIYF. The CDR3 region has the DNA TGCGCCAGCAGCCCCGACGGGAACTCTGGAAACACCATATATTTT.